Shown below are 2 T cell receptor beta chains from a single sample sequenced in a study of CD8 T cells in Susac syndrome. Random hexamers were used to reverse transcribe the RNA input (about 0.5 to 1 ug). Using its own MiXCR run on the immunoSEQ multiplex PCR reads, TCRdb lists one record per CDR3 protein. In the table there are 100,000 to 150,000 distinct CDR3 sequences, 85% to 95% of which are singletons. Sequencing was done on a sample of CD8+ T cells from PBMCs. Receptors originate from a human donor with multiple sclerosis.

This chain uses TRBV6-5 with TRBJ2-5; either TRBD1 or TRBD2 may fit D (5 bases each). In germline, CDR1 is MNHEY, CDR2 SVGAGI. The V and J ends lost 0 bases and 4 bases respectively, with 12 bases between them. The CDR3 has 15 amino acids. CDR3 DNA sequence: TGTGCCAGCAGTTACTCACGAGGGGCGCCAGAGACCCAGTACTTC. The encoded protein is CASSYSRGAPETQYF.

This CDR3 is CSAKTANTGELFF. The CDR3 DNA reads as TGCAGTGCTAAGACAGCGAACACCGGGGAGCTGTTTTTT. This chain uses TRBV20-1 with TRBJ2-2; a weak D match, TRBD1 (5 bases). Per the germline V gene, CDR1 is DFQATT and CDR2 is SNEGSKA (reference sequence). The CDR3 is 13 residues long. V shed 4 bases and J shed 0 bases, with 6 bases lying between them.